These T cell receptor beta chains were read from a single sample in a study of T-cell memory formation after mild COVID-19. MiXCR, applied by TCRdb to the 5' RACE reads, yields one record per CDR3 protein. This table has 150,000 to 200,000 distinct CDR3 sequences, 13% to 15% appearing once. The material sequenced was PBMCs or a T cell subset sorted from them (not recorded which). These receptors were taken from an adult woman who had mild COVID-19 (a few samples of this study predate the infection). Cell type and time point are not known. CDR3s include the opening cysteine and the closing phenylalanine or tryptophan. D genes are given only for firm matches. The size of a clone is reported for some rows only, either as once, few or many, or as a class for expanded clones.

>TRBJ1-1|.|TRBV20-1|TRBD1
CSARDIIRDRGMNTEAFF
TGCAGTGCTAGAGACATTATCCGGGACAGGGGAATGAACACTGAAGCTTTCTTT
>TRBJ1-2|.|TRBV29-1|TRBD1
CSVSTGTGGILSDGYTF
TGCAGCGTTTCAACCGGGACAGGGGGCATCTTGAGCGATGGCTACACCTTC
>TRBJ2-7|.|TRBV12-3/TRBV12-4|TRBD2
CASTPVSGGYEQYF
TGTGCCAGCACCCCAGTTTCGGGGGGCTACGAGCAGTACTTC
>TRBJ1-5|few|TRBV15|.
CATSRDSRNQPQHF
TGTGCCACCAGCAGAGATTCTAGGAATCAGCCCCAGCATTTT
>TRBJ1-3|.|TRBV9|.
CASSAGLSDDSGNTIYF
TGTGCCAGCAGCGCCGGTCTGAGCGATGACTCTGGAAACACCATATATTTT
>TRBJ2-5|few|TRBV4-2|TRBD1
CASSQQHRGWDQETQYF
TGTGCCAGCAGCCAGCAACACAGGGGCTGGGACCAAGAGACCCAGTACTTC
>TRBJ2-7|few|TRBV13|.
CASSFSTYEQYF
TGTGCCAGCAGCTTTAGCACATACGAGCAGTACTTC
>TRBJ1-1|.|TRBV12-3/TRBV12-4|.
CASSPPVGSTTEAFF
TGTGCCAGCAGTCCCCCGGTGGGGTCGACCACTGAAGCTTTCTTT
>TRBJ2-1|few|TRBV9|TRBD2
CASSVASGRGYNEQFF
TGTGCCAGCAGCGTAGCTAGCGGGAGAGGGTACAATGAGCAGTTCTTC
>TRBJ1-1|.|TRBV12-3/TRBV12-4|.
CASSLGGQAFF
TGTGCCAGCAGTTTAGGGGGACAAGCTTTCTTT
>TRBJ2-5|many|TRBV20-1|.
CSAREGRETQYF
TGCAGTGCTAGAGAAGGGAGAGAGACCCAGTACTTC
>TRBJ2-3|.|TRBV25-1|.
CASSPFYGSVTDTQYF
TGTGCCAGCAGCCCTTTTTACGGGAGCGTCACAGATACGCAGTATTTT
>TRBJ1-3|.|TRBV4-1|.
CASCLIPGNTIYF
TGCGCCAGCTGCCTAATACCGGGAAACACCATATATTTT
>TRBJ2-5|.|TRBV10-3|.
CAISEVGETQYF
TGTGCCATCAGTGAGGTTGGAGAGACCCAGTACTTC
>TRBJ2-7|many|TRBV3-1|.
CASSRPGTPYEQYF
TGTGCCAGCAGCCGCCCGGGGACACCCTACGAGCAGTACTTC
>TRBJ1-2|.|TRBV5-1|.
CASSFLAGGNGYTF
TGCGCCAGCAGCTTCTTAGCAGGAGGGAATGGCTACACCTTC
>TRBJ2-7|.|TRBV7-2|.
CASSSGPLGDYEQYF
TGTGCCAGCAGCTCTGGGCCCCTTGGTGACTACGAGCAGTACTTC
>TRBJ2-7|.|TRBV25-1|TRBD2
CASRAQGTSGTSYEQYF
TGTGCCAGCAGAGCCCAAGGGACTAGCGGGACCTCCTACGAGCAGTACTTC
>TRBJ2-7|.|TRBV15|.
CATSRERQDYEQYF
TGTGCCACCAGCAGGGAAAGACAGGACTACGAGCAGTACTTC
>TRBJ2-1|few|TRBV7-3|TRBD2
CASSPSIGREGFNEQFF
TGTGCCAGCAGCCCAAGTATTGGGCGGGAGGGGTTCAATGAGCAGTTCTTC
>TRBJ1-1|.|TRBV18|.
CASSQQELNTEAFF
TGTGCCAGCTCCCAACAGGAATTGAACACTGAAGCTTTCTTT
>TRBJ2-6|few|TRBV12-3/TRBV12-4|.
CASSFRGRGANVLTF
TGTGCCAGCAGTTTCCGGGGGCGTGGGGCCAACGTCCTGACTTTC
>TRBJ2-3|.|TRBV3-1|TRBD2
CASSQGLASTDTQYF
TGTGCCAGCAGCCAGGGACTAGCCAGCACAGATACGCAGTATTTT
>TRBJ2-6|few|TRBV7-6|.
CASSLAGWANVLTF
TGTGCCAGCAGCTTAGCGGGGTGGGCCAACGTCCTGACTTTC
>TRBJ1-1|few|TRBV5-1|.
CASSSILNTEAFF
TGCGCCAGCAGCTCCATTTTGAACACTGAAGCTTTCTTT
>TRBJ2-2|.|TRBV18|.
CASSPILGGELFF
TGTGCCAGCTCACCAATACTCGGCGGGGAGCTGTTTTTT
>TRBJ2-1|few|TRBV27|TRBD2
CASSPSRTSGSSYNEQFF
TGTGCCAGCAGTCCCTCCCGGACTAGCGGGAGCTCCTACAATGAGCAGTTCTTC
>TRBJ2-3|few|TRBV7-2|.
CASSPRRTSTDTQYF
TGTGCCAGCAGCCCCCGGAGGACAAGCACAGATACGCAGTATTTT
>TRBJ2-2|.|TRBV14|TRBD1
CASRTGRGSATGELFF
TGTGCCAGCAGAACCGGCAGGGGGTCGGCCACCGGGGAGCTGTTTTTT
>TRBJ2-1|few|TRBV5-1|.
CASSSDGPNEQFF
TGCGCCAGCAGCTCCGACGGTCCCAATGAGCAGTTCTTC
>TRBJ2-3|few|TRBV7-2|TRBD2
CASSLAGTSGGGTDTQYF
TGTGCCAGCAGCTTAGCGGGGACTAGCGGTGGAGGCACAGATACGCAGTATTTT
>TRBJ1-6|.|TRBV20-1|TRBD1
CSARVTGGNNSPLHF
TGCAGTGCTAGAGTAACAGGGGGCAATAATTCACCCCTCCACTTT
>TRBJ2-3|many|TRBV5-1|.
CASSLAWAEESQYF
TGCGCCAGCAGCTTGGCCTGGGCGGAGGAATCACAGTATTTT
>TRBJ2-2|many|TRBV18|TRBD1
CASSPRTGNTGELFF
TGTGCCAGCTCACCAAGGACAGGGAACACCGGGGAGCTGTTTTTT
>TRBJ2-3|many|TRBV5-1|.
CASSLGSPDTQYF
TGCGCCAGCAGCCTGGGGTCCCCAGATACGCAGTATTTT
>TRBJ2-7|.|TRBV18|.
CASSRDPSYEQYF
TGTGCCAGCTCACGGGACCCCTCCTACGAGCAGTACTTC
>TRBJ1-1|few|TRBV20-1|.
CSARKVDSANTEAFF
TGCAGTGCTAGGAAGGTGGACTCCGCTAACACTGAAGCTTTCTTT